These 25 T cell receptor beta chains came from one sample sequenced in a study of human T cells and chemical hapten exposure. Indicated time point: patch test 1, 2 weeks after DPC sensitization. Treatment defined: therapeutic diphenylcyclopropenone sensitization with weekly scalp DPC. In TCRdb, the RACE reads were re-called with MiXCR into one record per CDR3 protein. The sample contains 350,000 or so distinct CDR3 sequences, around 7% of which appear only once. Sequences were derived from whole blood, sampled in connection with sensitization to the hapten diphenylcyclopropenone (DPC). These receptor sequences come from a woman under 30 with alopecia areata. Some clones in this sample may be carry-over from other donors' samples.

The J gene is TRBJ2-4, the V gene TRBV5-6; 8 bases are shared with TRBD1. Germline CDR1 and CDR2: SGHDT and YYEEEE. The CDR3 totals 15 residues. Trimming removed 4 bases from V and 1 base from J; junction bases left unmatched: 4. The CDR3 bases are TGTGCCAGCAGCATACAGGGGGTGGCCAAAAACATTCAGTACTTC. It yields the protein CASSIQGVAKNIQYF. The variable domain in full, with the rest retrieved from reference TRBV5-6 and TRBJ2-4, is DAGVTQSPTHLIKTRGQQVTLRCSPKSGHDTVSWYQQALGQGPQFIFQYYEEEERQRGNFPDRFSGHQFPNYSSELNVNALLLGDSALYLCASSIQGVAKNIQYFGAGTRLSVL.

V usage is TRBV4-2 and J usage is TRBJ2-3; D may be TRBD1 (6 bases). The V and J ends lost 0 bases and 10 bases respectively, with 11 bases between them. In germline, CDR1 is LGHNA, CDR2 YNFKEQ. This CDR3 is 13 amino acids long. The CDR3 sequence: CASSQEGAGSQYF. The CDR3 DNA reads as TGTGCCAGCAGCCAAGAGGGGGCAGGGTCGCAGTATTTT.

This chain uses TRBV10-3 with TRBJ1-4; 8 bases map to TRBD1. This CDR3 has 14 residues. The germline CDR1 and CDR2 sequences are ENHRY and SYGVKD. Germline trimming cut 3 bases from V and 8 bases from J; bases unmatched to any gene: 5. The CDR3 reads CAISDGTGGEKLFF. The CDR3 DNA reads as TGTGCCATCAGTGACGGGACAGGAGGAGAAAAACTGTTTTTT.

The chain carries TRBV6-6 and TRBJ2-7; D ambiguous. CDR1 and CDR2 from the germline V gene are MNHNY and SVGAGI (reference sequence). CDR3 length: 12 amino acids. The V end was cut by 6 bases, the J end by 2 bases, with 8 bases between. The CDR3 region has the DNA TGTGCCAGCAGCCCTCATCCCTACGAGCAGTACTTC. This codes for CASSPHPYEQYF.

About this clonotype: This may stem from a read error, because a much larger clone lies one nucleotide away. The chain carries TRBV18 and TRBJ1-4, with a weak D call TRBD1 (5 bases). The CDR3 loop spans 14 amino acids. Germline loops: CDR1 KGHSH, CDR2 LQKENI. Trimming stripped 5 bases from V and 8 bases from J, with 15 bases between. This CDR3 reads CASSRLGTKEKLFF. In DNA, the CDR3 is TGTGCCAGCTCAAGGCTCGGGACGAAGGAAAAACTGTTTTTT.

The V call is TRBV5-6, the J call TRBJ2-3; 10 nucleotides align to TRBD2. V was pared by 3 bases and J by 1 base, with 5 bases of the junction left unmatched. Germline assignment: CDR1 SGHDT and CDR2 YYEEEE. The CDR3 sequence is 16 residues long. CDR3 amino acids: CASSWIAGGRTDTQYF. CDR3 nucleotide sequence: TGTGCCAGCAGCTGGATAGCGGGGGGCCGCACAGATACGCAGTATTTT.

As regards this clonotype: Just one base apart from a much larger clone, this may be a read error. This is likely a read error, given that the CDR3 carries no conserved phenylalanine or tryptophan at its end. The chain is built from TRBV28 and TRBJ2-7; possibly TRBD1 for D (5 bases). The V and J ends lost 2 bases and 1 base respectively, with 12 bases between them. In germline, CDR1 is MDHEN, CDR2 SYDVKM. This CDR3 region has 15 residues. CDR3 nucleotide sequence: TGTGCCAGCAGTTTAGGCACAGGCCCTTCCTACGAGCAGTACTTG. Translating it yields CASSLGTGPSYEQYL.

This clonotype was counted between two and nine times. Mismatch with germline at one junction end may stem from a read error. The rearrangement uses TRBV4-1 and TRBJ2-1; 12 bases match TRBD2. The CDR3 is 14 residues long. Per the germline V gene, CDR1 is MGHRA and CDR2 is YSYEKL. The CDR3 spells CASSQGPLAGGRVF. For the CDR3, the DNA is TGCGCCAGCAGCCAGGGACCCCTAGCGGGGGGGCGGGTCTTC.

This clonotype was seen more than once but under ten times. This rearrangement joins TRBV6-4 to TRBJ2-3; 9 bases fit TRBD2. The CDR3 covers 15 residues. The J segment lost 5 bases and the V segment lost 3 bases, leaving 6 bases of the junction unmatched. Germline V lookup: CDR1 MRHNA, CDR2 SNTAGT. The CDR3 reads CASSEKRGAVDTQYF. The DNA of the CDR3 is TGTGCCAGCAGTGAGAAGCGGGGGGCCGTAGATACGCAGTATTTT.

This clonotype was seen ten or more times. The chain recombines TRBV4-3 with TRBJ2-3; 10 bases are shared with TRBD2. This CDR3 is built from 17 residues. Trimming took 0 bases from V and 2 from J; bases not matched to a gene: 5. Germline V gene sequence: CDR1 LGHNA, CDR2 YSLEER. CDR3 residues: CASSQDLAGDHTDTQYF. The CDR3 DNA sequence: TGCGCCAGCAGCCAAGATCTAGCGGGGGACCACACAGATACGCAGTATTTT.

The rearrangement links TRBV5-5 to TRBJ2-2; D unresolved. With 0 bases removed from V and 5 bases from J, the gap between germline ends came to 5 bases. This CDR3 has 13 residues. Germline-derived CDR1 and CDR2 are SGHKS and YYEKEE (reference sequence). The CDR3 region has the DNA TGTGCCAGCAGCTTGGGACGGACCGGGGAGCTGTTTTTT. It encodes CASSLGRTGELFF.

This clonotype turned up a few times. The chain recombines TRBV28 with TRBJ2-1; TRBD1 agrees at 9 bases. Germline assignment: CDR1 MDHEN and CDR2 SYDVKM. Losses at the gene ends were 5 bases for V and 3 bases for J; bases not matched to a gene: 8. The CDR3 totals 16 residues. CDR3 DNA: TGTGCCAGCAGTCCTGGGACAGGGAGGGACTACAATGAGCAGTTCTTC. This codes for CASSPGTGRDYNEQFF. The full variable domain, in which reference TRBV28 and TRBJ2-1 provide the parts outside the CDR3, is DVKVTQSSRYLVKRTGEKVFLECVQDMDHENMFWYRQDPGLGLRLIYFSYDVKMKEKGDIPEGYSVSREKKERFSLILESASTNQTSMYLCASSPGTGRDYNEQFFGPGTRLTVL.

This clonotype was recorded a few times. The CDR3 DNA reads as TGTGCTAGTGGTCCAATCCCCTCCTACGAGCAGTACTTC. It translates to CASGPIPSYEQYF. The chain carries TRBV12-5 and TRBJ2-7; D gene uncertain. The V and J ends lost 5 bases and 0 bases respectively, with 8 bases between them. In germline, CDR1 is LGHNT, CDR2 FRNRAP. The CDR3 totals 13 residues. Variable domain in full (rest from reference TRBV12-5 and TRBJ2-7): DARVTQTPRHKVTEMGQEVTMRCQPILGHNTVFWYRQTMMQGLELLAYFRNRAPLDDSGMPKDRFSAEMPDATLATLKIQPSEPRDSAVYFCASGPIPSYEQYFGPGTRLTVT.

This clonotype was detected a few times. V usage is TRBV28 and J usage is TRBJ1-2; maybe TRBD1 (5 bases). The V and J ends lost 7 bases and 6 bases respectively, with 15 bases between them. The CDR3 totals 13 residues. Germline V gene sequence: CDR1 MDHEN, CDR2 SYDVKM. CDR3 sequence: CASTRRGANGYTF. As DNA, the CDR3 is TGTGCCAGCACTCGGAGAGGGGCGAATGGCTACACCTTC.

This clonotype was observed a few times. The chain joins TRBV9 to TRBJ2-5; 8 bases line up with TRBD1. The CDR3 sequence is 15 residues long. V gave up 2 bases and J gave up 5 bases; unmatched junction bases: 8. Germline V CDR1 and CDR2: SGDLS, YYNGEE. The CDR3, as DNA: TGTGCCAGCAGCGTGAACACAGGGGGATTGGAGACCCAGTACTTC. This gives the protein CASSVNTGGLETQYF.

This clonotype has at least ten counts. This rearrangement joins TRBV4-3 to TRBJ2-7, with 12 bases fitting TRBD2. V dropped 0 bases and J dropped 5; count of bases not matched to a gene: 2. Germline V gene data show CDR1 as LGHNA and CDR2 as YSLEER. The CDR3 runs to 15 residues. CDR3 in DNA: TGCGCCAGCAGCCAAGACCGACTAGCGGGGGACGAGCAGTACTTC. Its translation is CASSQDRLAGDEQYF.

This chain uses TRBV11-1 with TRBJ1-2; the D is unclear. Germline CDR1 and CDR2: SGHAT and FQDESV (reference sequence). Trimming cost V 0 bases and J 3 bases, with 8 bases left between them. The CDR3 contains 14 residues. The CDR3 spells CASSLAGYDYGYTF. CDR3 sequence (DNA): TGTGCCAGCAGCTTAGCAGGGTACGACTATGGCTACACCTTC.

This clonotype has just a few counts. The CDR3 DNA follows: TGTGCCAGCAGTGACCGGAAGAACACCGGGGAGCTGTTTTTT. Its protein product is CASSDRKNTGELFF. J is TRBJ2-2 and V is TRBV25-1; the D is unclear. V lost 3 bases and J lost 1, with 6 bases in between. CDR3 size: 14 residues. Germline CDR1 and CDR2: MGHDK and SYGVNS.

The chain employs TRBV5-4 and TRBJ2-3; no reliable D call. The CDR3 extends over 16 amino acids. Trimming took off 0 bases at V and 5 bases at J, with 16 bases between the two ends. CDR1 is SGHNT and CDR2 is YYREEE in the germline V gene (reference sequence). The CDR3 spells CASSLGLPSLGDTQYF. The CDR3 bases are TGTGCCAGCAGCTTGGGACTCCCCTCCTTAGGAGATACGCAGTATTTT.

This clonotype was seen only a few times. The chain recombines TRBV28 with TRBJ2-5, with TRBD2 as a possible D gene (7 bases). The V end was cut by 3 bases, the J end by 4 bases, with 15 bases between. The CDR3 is 15 amino acids. Germline CDR1 and CDR2: MDHEN and SYDVKM. The CDR3 loop is CASSLAGATVETQYF. The CDR3 nucleotides are TGTGCCAGCAGTTTGGCGGGGGCGACCGTAGAGACCCAGTACTTC.

This chain links TRBV7-8 with TRBJ2-7, with D unresolved. This CDR3 spans 15 amino acids. The germline CDR1 and CDR2 sequences are SGHVS and FQNEAQ. Trimming removed 5 bases at V and 2 bases at J, with 16 bases between. The CDR3 here is CASSRRTDSPYEQYF. In DNA, the CDR3 is TGTGCCAGCAGCCGACGGACCGACTCTCCCTACGAGCAGTACTTC.

In this sample, this clonotype turned up once. The gene calls are TRBV7-9 and TRBJ1-5, with unresolved D. The CDR3 spans 17 residues. The ends were cut back, 2 bases at V and 6 bases at J, with 20 bases in the middle. The germline CDR1 and CDR2 sequences are SEHNR and FQNEAQ (reference sequence). The CDR3 nucleotides are TGTGCCAGCAGCTTATGGGGTCAACCCGATTCAGGTCAGCCCCAGCATTTT. Translating gives CASSLWGQPDSGQPQHF.

The DNA of the CDR3 is TGTGCCAGCAGTTGGGACCCCGACTACGAGCAGTACTTC. Residues: CASSWDPDYEQYF. The chain employs TRBV25-1 and TRBJ2-7; D tentatively fits TRBD1 or TRBD2 (5 bases each). With 5 bases removed from V and 3 bases from J, the gap between germline ends came to 11 bases. Germline CDR1 reads MGHDK; CDR2 reads SYGVNS. CDR3 length equals 13 residues.

This clonotype has at least ten counts. The chain recombines TRBV10-3 with TRBJ2-3, with D unclear. The V gene lost 10 bases and the J gene lost 0 bases, with 14 bases spanning the gap. Germline CDR1 reads ENHRY; CDR2 reads SYGVKD. This CDR3 has 14 residues. The CDR3 spells CATLSEASTDTQYF. CDR3 DNA sequence: TGTGCCACCCTATCTGAGGCTAGCACAGATACGCAGTATTTT.

This clonotype was seen more than once but under ten times. The V and J genes are TRBV4-1 and TRBJ2-3, with TRBD1 matching 10 bases. The CDR3 sequence is 19 residues long. Germline loops: CDR1 MGHRA, CDR2 YSYEKL. With V trimmed by 0 bases and J by 3 bases, 12 bases remained unmatched. The chain's CDR3 is CASSQESFQTGGLTDTQYF. The CDR3 DNA is TGCGCCAGCAGCCAAGAATCGTTTCAGACAGGGGGCTTGACAGATACGCAGTATTTT.